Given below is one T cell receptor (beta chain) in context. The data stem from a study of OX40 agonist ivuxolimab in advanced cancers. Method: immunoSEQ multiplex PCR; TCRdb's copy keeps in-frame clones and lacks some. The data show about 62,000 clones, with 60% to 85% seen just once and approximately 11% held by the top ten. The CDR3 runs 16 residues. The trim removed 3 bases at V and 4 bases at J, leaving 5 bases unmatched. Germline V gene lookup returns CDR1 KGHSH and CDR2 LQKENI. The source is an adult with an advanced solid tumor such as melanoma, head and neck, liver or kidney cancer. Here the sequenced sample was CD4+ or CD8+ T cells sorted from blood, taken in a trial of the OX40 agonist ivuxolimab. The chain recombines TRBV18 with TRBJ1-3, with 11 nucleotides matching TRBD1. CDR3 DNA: TGTGCCAGCTCACCCGGACAGGGGGCGGCGGGAAACACCATATATTTT. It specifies CASSPGQGAAGNTIYF.